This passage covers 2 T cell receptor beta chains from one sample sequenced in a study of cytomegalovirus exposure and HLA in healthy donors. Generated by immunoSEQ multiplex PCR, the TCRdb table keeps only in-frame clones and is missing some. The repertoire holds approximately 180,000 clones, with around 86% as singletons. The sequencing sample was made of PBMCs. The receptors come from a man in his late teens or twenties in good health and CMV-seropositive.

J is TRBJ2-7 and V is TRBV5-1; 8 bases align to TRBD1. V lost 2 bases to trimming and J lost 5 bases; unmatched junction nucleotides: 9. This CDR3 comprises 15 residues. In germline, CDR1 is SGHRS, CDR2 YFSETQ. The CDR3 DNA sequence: TGCGCCAGCAGCTTAACTGGACAGGGTAGCGACGAGCAGTACTTC. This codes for CASSLTGQGSDEQYF.

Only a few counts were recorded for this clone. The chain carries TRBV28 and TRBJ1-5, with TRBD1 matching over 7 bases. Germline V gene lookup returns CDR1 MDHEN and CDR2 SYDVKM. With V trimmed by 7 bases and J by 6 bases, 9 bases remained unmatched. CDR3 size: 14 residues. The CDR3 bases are TGTGCCAGCACCGGCGGGTCAGGGGGTCAGCCCCAGCATTTT. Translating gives CASTGGSGGQPQHF. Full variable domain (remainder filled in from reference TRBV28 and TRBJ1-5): DVKVTQSSRYLVKRTGEKVFLECVQDMDHENMFWYRQDPGLGLRLIYFSYDVKMKEKGDIPEGYSVSREKKERFSLILESASTNQTSMYLCASTGGSGGQPQHFGDGTRLSIL.